A single sample gave rise to the 9 T cell receptor beta chains below, sequenced in a study of blood T cell repertoires in COVID-19. Assay used: immunoSEQ multiplex PCR; TCRdb lists only in-frame clones, some missing. The sample carries about 50,000 clones, 86% recorded once. The sample was peripheral blood. These TCRs come from a woman aged 55-69 years with acute or convalescent COVID-19.

This rearrangement joins TRBV2 to TRBJ2-2, with TRBD1 as a possible D gene (5 bases). V was shortened by 2 bases and J by 4 bases, with 11 bases between the two germline ends. In germline, CDR1 is SNHLY, CDR2 FYNNEI. There are 15 residues in the CDR3. In nucleotides, the CDR3 is TGTGCCAGCAGTGAATGGGGCTTGGGCACCGGGGAGCTGTTTTTT. It is translated as CASSEWGLGTGELFF. Together with reference TRBV2 and TRBJ2-2, the CDR3 gives the full variable domain: EPEVTQTPSHQVTQMGQEVILRCVPISNHLYFYWYRQILGQKVEFLVSFYNNEISEKSEIFDDQFSVERPDGSNFTLKIRSTKLEDSAMYFCASSEWGLGTGELFFGEGSRLTVL.

CDR3 loop: CASSPADTGELFF. CDR3 coding DNA: TGTGCCAGTAGTCCTGCGGACACCGGGGAGCTGTTTTTT. V is TRBV19 and J is TRBJ2-2; D not certain. The CDR3 loop spans 13 amino acids. V shed 5 bases and J shed 3 bases, with 7 bases lying between them. The germline V gene has CDR1 LNHDA and CDR2 SQIVND (reference sequence).

The J gene is TRBJ2-3, the V gene TRBV2, with 14 bases identical to TRBD2. Trimming removed 4 bases from V and 9 bases from J; junction bases left unmatched: 6. Germline V lookup: CDR1 SNHLY, CDR2 FYNNEI. CDR3 length: 15 residues. The CDR3 DNA reads as TGTGCCAGCAGTGGGACTAGCGGGGGGAGCGCAACGCAGTATTTT. Protein: CASSGTSGGSATQYF.

The CDR3 spells CASRGGTGELFF. The CDR3 DNA sequence: TGTGCCAGCAGGGGGGGGACCGGGGAGCTGTTTTTT. The chain uses TRBV6-1 and TRBJ2-2; 7 bases line up with TRBD2. CDR1 is MNHNS, CDR2 SASEGT, per germline. With V trimmed by 6 bases and J by 5 bases, 0 bases remained unmatched. The CDR3 sequence is 12 residues long.

This sequence joins TRBV13 and TRBJ2-5, with 12 bases that match TRBD2. V lost 1 base to trimming and J lost 7 bases; unmatched junction nucleotides: 7. Per the germline V gene, CDR1 is PRHDT and CDR2 is FYEKMQ (reference sequence). This CDR3 has 16 residues. The CDR3 sequence is CASSLETSGGRGTQYF. The CDR3 coding sequence is TGTGCCAGCAGCTTAGAGACTAGCGGGGGCCGGGGGACCCAGTACTTC.

V and J are TRBV19 and TRBJ1-6; unclear D gene. V gave up 8 bases and J gave up 9 bases, with 17 bases separating them. The CDR3 is 14 residues long. From germline, CDR1 is LNHDA and CDR2 SQIVND (reference sequence). DNA for the CDR3: TGTGCCAGTTCAGCGGGAGGAGGCCGTTCACCCCTCCACTTT. Its translation is CASSAGGGRSPLHF.

The genes are TRBV2 and TRBJ1-2, with D perhaps matching TRBD1 (5 bases). Trimming pared 6 bases from V and 5 bases from J, leaving 16 bases between. CDR1 and CDR2 from the germline V gene are SNHLY and FYNNEI. The CDR3 totals 14 residues. The CDR3 here is CASSRTDQGYGYTF. The DNA of the CDR3 is TGTGCCAGCAGCAGGACGGATCAGGGTTATGGCTACACCTTC.

The rearrangement links TRBV9 to TRBJ1-1; D not certain. Germline V gives CDR1 SGDLS, CDR2 YYNGEE. V was clipped by 1 base and J by 3 bases, with 7 bases between them. The CDR3 covers 13 residues. The CDR3 bases are TGTGCCAGCAGCGTATCTCCCCACACTGAAGCTTTCTTT. Residues: CASSVSPHTEAFF.

This clone has just one count. This rearrangement joins TRBV3-1 (or the pseudogene TRBV3-2) to TRBJ2-7, with D possibly being TRBD2 (6 bases). From germline, CDR1 is LGHDT and CDR2 YNNKEL (reference sequence). Trimming pared 2 bases from V and 4 bases from J, leaving 9 bases between. CDR3 length equals 13 residues. The CDR3 DNA reads as TGTGCCAGCAGCCAATGGGGGAGGTACGAGCAGTACTTC. The encoded protein is CASSQWGRYEQYF.